These T cell receptor beta chains were read from a single sample in a study of blood T cell repertoires in COVID-19. Assay used: immunoSEQ multiplex PCR; TCRdb lists only in-frame clones, some missing. This sample has approximately 190,000 clones, with approximately 79% found just once. Sequenced: peripheral blood. These receptors came from a young man with active or convalescent COVID-19. The CDR3 runs from the conserved cysteine through the conserved F or W.

TRBV10-3	TRBJ1-1	15	CAISESPGSNTEAFF
TRBV14	TRBJ1-4	15	CASSQVQATNEKLFF
TRBV19	TRBJ1-1	14	CASREHGDSTEAFF
TRBV30	TRBJ1-5	13	CAWSGGGNQPQHF
TRBV9	TRBJ2-7	14	CASSVEGGAYEQYF
TRBV5-5	TRBJ1-3	15	CASSATGPAETPLIF
TRBV7-9	TRBJ2-7	14	CASSPRTGGDEQYF
TRBV19	TRBJ2-5	16	CASSSRGLAEQETQYF
TRBV3-1/TRBV3-2	TRBJ2-1	15	CASSQVTSGGVEQFF
TRBV30	TRBJ2-7	16	CAWSVREGRGSYEQYF
TRBV3-1/TRBV3-2	TRBJ1-2	15	CASSQAPQGGHGYTF
TRBV27	TRBJ2-1	17	CASSLTPLEILYNEQFF
TRBV28	TRBJ1-4	12	CASSFMYEKLFF
TRBV6-5	TRBJ1-2	12	CASSPALGGYTF
TRBV6-5	TRBJ1-1	14	CASSQDRVHTEAFF
TRBV19	TRBJ1-1	14	CASSPSSRATEAFF
TRBV6-5	TRBJ1-1	14	CASSAADGNTEAFF
TRBV12-5	TRBJ2-2	12	CASDSDTGELFF
TRBV11-2	TRBJ1-1	13	CASSLGTGGDAFF
TRBV10-1	TRBJ1-2	14	CASSESGTDYGYTF
TRBV6-5	TRBJ2-5	13	CASSLPGQETQYF
TRBV11-2	TRBJ1-2	14	CASSRDRTTYGYTF
TRBV2	TRBJ1-2	11	CASREAYGYTF
TRBV24-1	TRBJ2-7	16	CATSDSGTGAPYEQYF
TRBV7-3	TRBJ1-2	14	CASSRGQGARGYTF
TRBV7-9	TRBJ1-2	15	CASSSSMVQYYGYTF
TRBV19	TRBJ2-1	15	CASRTGDNSYNEQFF
TRBV6-5	TRBJ2-7	13	CASSYRGGDEQYF
TRBV7-9	TRBJ1-4	14	CASSINGVNEKLFF
TRBV27	TRBJ1-6	16	CASSSSGTVPNSPLHF
TRBV13	TRBJ1-1	15	CASSSDRVMNTEAFF
TRBV19	TRBJ2-2	13	CASNQGYTGELFF
TRBV29-1	TRBJ1-2	15	CSVRGPGVIVDGYTF
TRBV21-1	TRBJ2-7	14	CASSKSQGSLEQYF
TRBV27	TRBJ1-1	15	CATSTGFGGFNEAFF
TRBV6-2/TRBV6-3	TRBJ2-3	15	CASSSQDTSTDTQYF
TRBV27	TRBJ1-5	14	CASASGAGNQPQHF
TRBV3-1/TRBV3-2	TRBJ2-1	15	CASSQDTLTSGKQFF
TRBV6-5	TRBJ1-1	15	CASSYSPDMNTEAFF
TRBV19	TRBJ1-2	14	CASTDRVANYGYTF
TRBV24-1	TRBJ1-5	13	CATRPASNQPQHF
TRBV6-1	TRBJ2-1	14	CASSEDSSFDEQFF
TRBV4-1	TRBJ2-3	13	CASSQTRGNTQYF
TRBV7-2	TRBJ1-6	14	CASSLDGPVSPLHF
TRBV4-2	TRBJ2-3	15	CASSQDPKVSDTQYF
TRBV3-1/TRBV3-2	TRBJ2-5	15	CASTRTARGQETQYF
TRBV5-1	TRBJ1-5	11	CDPQGGQPQHF
TRBV4-1	TRBJ1-4	17	CASSPAGRTGLNEKLFF
TRBV7-8	TRBJ2-1	15	CASSSLAASYNEQFF